The entry that follows covers one TCR beta chain sequence. Its antigen remains undetermined. No base qualities exist here, and no much larger clone lies one base off it. Participants in the prospective study were aged about 18 to 95 years, lived in 20 to 30 United States geographic areas, and enrolled through a virtual design. To assign participants to cohorts, the prospective study relied on clinical history that participants themselves reported in a screening survey and a study questionnaire. Recovered participants in ImmuneRACE Cohort 3 were defined as having two consecutive negative NP/OP PCR tests, clearance from a healthcare professional, or resolution of symptoms. In the prospective study, whole blood, serum and a nasopharyngeal or oropharyngeal swab were collected from each participant by mobile phlebotomists. Over a roughly 2-month period, participants in the prospective study had the option of providing additional blood draws and questionnaires. Blood samples from the prospective study were shipped frozen or at room temperature prior to DNA extraction.

This specimen belongs to a study of blood T cell repertoires in COVID-19 (dated by TCRdb to 2020 to 2021). In terms of the full investigation: Collaborator samples came from the United States, Italy and Spain and covered acute and convalescent phases of COVID-19. Subjects who had been exposed to COVID-19, were actively infected with it, or had recovered from it provided the deeply sampled blood TCRbeta repertoires that made up the dataset. A freely available public database, intended as a resource for researchers studying the immune response to SARS-CoV-2, is where the repertoires were released. The prospective study material was composed of cDNA or gDNA derived from T cells, B-cell-depleted T cells, or PBMCs. Where available, HLA class I and class II types were obtained from metadata supplied by the sample provider rather than from assay-based typing. The samples were drawn from two sources: the first 160 participants of the ongoing ImmuneRACE study, and over 950 subjects contributed by 6 global collaborators. The sample metadata nearly always contained a de-identified subject ID, COVID-19 status, age in years and sex. General study outcomes and caveats: The amount of clinical and demographic metadata varied by source and participant and was provided uncurated.

TCRbeta CDR3 regions were amplified from genomic DNA by means of the immunoSEQ Assay, a bias-controlled multiplex PCR. The paper's data handling went like this. The number of nucleated cells in each sample was estimated by amplification of reference gene primers within the assay. To quantify the absolute abundance of each unique TCRbeta CDR3 rearrangement, sequence reads were collapsed and filtered. For each sample, productive Simpson clonality was calculated by taking the square root of Simpson's diversity index across productive rearrangements. The table was pulled from immuneACCESS by TCRdb, which kept in-frame rearrangements only. Such tables lose some clones; where checked, under half of the loss comes from unresolved V genes, and the rest has no known cause. The V and J calls and clone size come from that table; D and trimming were worked out from the DNA. The sample yields 200,000 to 250,000 clones; roughly 84% were counted once. The ten largest clones add up to less than 7% of the sample.

Sequenced: PBMCs or T cells enriched from blood (not recorded which). The source of this sequence is a woman in her thirties or forties who had recovered from COVID-19.

The CDR3 in this case is CASRDRGLSYGYTF. In nucleotide form, the sequence is TGTGCCAGTAGAGACAGGGGGCTGAGCTATGGCTACACCTTC. The chain is encoded by TRBV19 joined to TRBJ1-2, with 10 bases matching TRBD1. After removal of 6 bases from V and 4 bases from J, the junction retains 5 bases not matched to a gene. CDR3 length: 14 amino acids, cysteine to phenylalanine. CDR3 DNA only is kept here, 42 bases in frame from base 1. The germline V gene (reference sequence) sets CDR1 to LNHDA and CDR2 to SQIVND.